Listed here are 26 T cell receptor beta chains from one sample, sequenced in a study of blood T cell repertoires in COVID-19. The method was immunoSEQ multiplex PCR; TCRdb's version includes in-frame clones alone and lacks a portion of them. The repertoire holds roughly 20,000 clones, with roughly 80% as singletons. Input material: peripheral blood. Receptors were obtained from a man aged 55 to 70 with active COVID-19.

CDR3 in DNA: TGTGCCAGCAGCCCACCCCAGGGGCGGGAGACCCAGTACTTC. It codes for CASSPPQGRETQYF. This chain uses TRBV3-1 (or the pseudogene TRBV3-2) with TRBJ2-5; possibly TRBD1 for D (6 bases). The germline V gene has CDR1 LGHDT and CDR2 YNNKEL (reference sequence). Between the trimmed V and J ends, which lost 4 bases and 5 bases, there was a span of 14 bases. This CDR3 contains 14 residues.

The chain carries TRBV5-1 and TRBJ2-7; 11 positions match TRBD2. This CDR3 spans 15 amino acids. Germline lookup yields CDR1 SGHRS and CDR2 YFSETQ. V gave up 3 bases and J gave up 7 bases; unmatched junction bases: 9. The CDR3 bases are TGCGCCAGCAGCTCCATAGCGGGAGGGCTGGGAGAGCAGTACTTC. This sequence encodes CASSSIAGGLGEQYF.

This clone has only a few counts. The chain couples TRBV7-8 to TRBJ2-1; 8 positions agree with TRBD1. CDR1 is SGHVS, CDR2 FQNEAQ, per germline. The CDR3 extends over 12 amino acids. J lost 8 bases, V lost 8 bases, and 5 bases had no gene match. As DNA, the CDR3 is TGTGCCAGCGTCTACAGGGGGGATGAGCAGTTCTTC. Translating gives CASVYRGDEQFF.

This chain connects TRBV7-3 to TRBJ2-3, with 7 nucleotides matching TRBD2. The V segment lost 2 bases and the J segment 0 bases; nucleotides outside the gene matches: 11. This CDR3 is built from 18 residues. Per the germline V gene, CDR1 is SGHTA and CDR2 is FQGTGA. This CDR3 is CASSLSPSGASSTDTQYF. In nucleotides, the CDR3 is TGTGCCAGCAGCTTATCGCCTAGCGGAGCTTCTAGCACAGATACGCAGTATTTT.

The rearrangement uses TRBV18 and TRBJ2-7, with a tentative D call TRBD1 (7 bases). Germline CDR1 is KGHSH and CDR2 is LQKENI. The CDR3 has 13 amino acids. The V gene lost 3 bases and the J gene lost 5 bases, with 11 bases spanning the gap. CDR3 protein: CASSPQGGNEQYF. CDR3 DNA sequence: TGTGCCAGCTCACCTCAGGGGGGTAACGAGCAGTACTTC. The entire variable domain, with the rest obtained from reference TRBV18 and TRBJ2-7, is as follows: NAGVMQNPRHLVRRRGQEARLRCSPMKGHSHVYWYRQLPEEGLKFMVYLQKENIIDESGMPKERFSAEFPKEGPSILRIQQVVRGDSAAYFCASSPQGGNEQYFGPGTRLTVT.

The chain is built from TRBV2 and TRBJ2-7; no definite D call. Trimming left V 4 bases short and J 7 bases short, with 11 bases between. The CDR3 totals 12 residues. From germline, CDR1 is SNHLY and CDR2 FYNNEI. DNA of the CDR3: TGTGCCAGCAGTGCGGCCGGGTTTGAGCAGTACTTC. Its translation is CASSAAGFEQYF. The variable domain in full, completed from reference TRBV2 and TRBJ2-7, reads EPEVTQTPSHQVTQMGQEVILRCVPISNHLYFYWYRQILGQKVEFLVSFYNNEISEKSEIFDDQFSVERPDGSNFTLKIRSTKLEDSAMYFCASSAAGFEQYFGPGTRLTVT.

The chain employs TRBV19 and TRBJ2-1; tentative D call: TRBD2 (6 bases). CDR3 length: 16 residues. Trimming stripped 0 bases from V and 1 base from J, with 10 bases between. Germline V CDR1 and CDR2: LNHDA, SQIVND (reference sequence). CDR3 in amino acids: CASSIERGLSYNEQFF. The DNA for the CDR3 is TGTGCCAGTAGTATAGAAAGGGGACTGTCCTACAATGAGCAGTTCTTC.

The rearrangement uses TRBV27 and TRBJ1-2; D uncertain. Germline V gene data show CDR1 as MNHEY and CDR2 as SMNVEV (reference sequence). The germline V and J ends were trimmed by 6 bases and 8 bases, with 19 bases remaining between them. CDR3 length: 14 amino acids. CDR3 amino acids: CASRSRPGDGGYTF. CDR3 nucleotides: TGTGCCAGCAGATCCAGACCGGGAGATGGGGGCTACACCTTC.

This rearrangement joins TRBV27 to TRBJ1-5; TRBD1 matches 10 bases. The CDR3 has 14 residues. The germline CDR1 and CDR2 sequences are MNHEY and SMNVEV (reference sequence). J lost 6 bases, V lost 5 bases, and 4 bases had no gene match. CDR3 DNA sequence: TGTGCCAGCAGTAGAGACAGGGGGCGTCAGCCCCAGCATTTT. This encodes CASSRDRGRQPQHF.

The chain recombines TRBV9 with TRBJ2-5; TRBD1 might be the D (6 bases). The CDR3 contains 13 residues. CDR1 and CDR2 from the germline V gene are SGDLS and YYNGEE. The V and J ends lost 2 bases and 7 bases respectively, with 12 bases between them. Here the CDR3 DNA reads TGTGCCAGCAGCGTTAAGGGGGAGAGGACCCAGTACTTC. Translating gives CASSVKGERTQYF.

This clone was detected only a few times. The chain employs TRBV19 and TRBJ1-2, with D tentatively TRBD1 (6 bases). Trimming removed 5 bases at V and 4 bases at J, with 23 bases between. The length of the CDR3 is 17 residues. The germline V gene has CDR1 LNHDA and CDR2 SQIVND (reference sequence). The CDR3: CASSVSTDSPLGYGYTF. The CDR3 DNA follows: TGTGCCAGTAGTGTATCGACGGACAGCCCTCTTGGCTATGGCTACACCTTC.

The CDR3 spells CASGLVGGEGRSYGYTF. The CDR3 DNA is TGTGCTAGTGGTTTGGTAGGGGGAGAGGGTCGCTCCTATGGCTACACCTTC. The genes are TRBV12-5 and TRBJ1-2; perhaps TRBD1 as D (6 bases). Germline CDR1 reads LGHNT; CDR2 reads FRNRAP. The CDR3 is 17 amino acids. V gave up 0 bases and J gave up 4 bases, with 18 bases separating them.

The genes are TRBV10-3 and TRBJ2-1; D is unresolved. CDR1 and CDR2 from the germline V gene are ENHRY and SYGVKD. Trimming cost V 9 bases and J 1 base, with 13 bases left between them. The CDR3 covers 14 residues. The chain's CDR3 is CAITDDPSYNEQFF. CDR3 DNA: TGTGCCATTACAGATGACCCTTCCTACAATGAGCAGTTCTTC.

V and J are TRBV6-2 or TRBV6-3 and TRBJ2-2; possibly TRBD1 for D (5 bases). The CDR3 spans 14 residues. V shed 2 bases and J shed 7 bases, with 11 bases lying between them. Germline assignment: CDR1 MNHEY and CDR2 SVGEGT. Written as DNA, the CDR3 is TGTGCCAGCAGTTACCCCCAGGGTAACGGGGAGCTGTTTTTT. It codes for CASSYPQGNGELFF.

The chain combines TRBV4-1 with TRBJ2-7; D is possibly TRBD1 (6 bases). V shed 6 bases and J shed 1 base, with 16 bases lying between them. CDR3 length: 15 residues. The germline V gene encodes CDR1 MGHRA and CDR2 YSYEKL. For the CDR3, the DNA is TGCGCCAGCAGACCTGGGGGCCCCGGTTCCTACGAGCAGTACTTC. Translated, it gives CASRPGGPGSYEQYF.

This clone appeared once. The chain joins TRBV12-3 or TRBV12-4 to TRBJ1-2; possible D gene TRBD1, 6 bases. The V and J ends lost 5 bases and 4 bases respectively, with 8 bases between them. This CDR3 is built from 12 residues. This chain's CDR3 is CASSRGGYGYTF. The CDR3 nucleotides are TGTGCCAGCAGTAGGGGGGGCTATGGCTACACCTTC.

The V gene is TRBV9, the J gene TRBJ1-2, with 11 bases identical to TRBD1. J lost 6 bases, V lost 3 bases, and 10 bases had no gene match. The germline gives CDR1 SGDLS, CDR2 YYNGEE. The CDR3 spans 16 residues. The CDR3 DNA reads TGTGCCAGCAGCGGGAATCGGGACAGGGGGTTTCATGGCTACACCTTC. Protein product: CASSGNRDRGFHGYTF.

The chain carries TRBV6-5 and TRBJ1-5, with D possibly TRBD1 on 5 matching bases. Germline-derived CDR1 and CDR2 are MNHEY and SVGAGI. The CDR3 is 13 amino acids. Trimming removed 4 bases from V and 5 bases from J, with 9 bases in between. The CDR3 bases are TGTGCCAGCAGTTTAGACAGTGATCAGCCCCAGCATTTT. Protein sequence: CASSLDSDQPQHF.

This clone qualifies as medium-sized. This sequence joins TRBV7-2 and TRBJ2-1; 7 positions match TRBD1. This CDR3 spans 15 amino acids. Germline assignment: CDR1 SGHTA and CDR2 FQGNSA. After removal of 6 bases from V and 6 bases from J, the junction contained 11 bases not matched to a gene. CDR3 amino acids: CASSFIWDSPNEQFF. The CDR3 region has the DNA TGTGCCAGCAGTTTCATTTGGGACAGCCCCAATGAGCAGTTCTTC.

V and J are TRBV4-1 and TRBJ2-1; weak D call: TRBD1 (5 bases). The V end was cut by 6 bases, the J end by 0 bases, with 21 bases between. The CDR3 covers 18 residues. Germline CDR1 MGHRA, CDR2 YSYEKL. The CDR3 region is CASSYGGAEQTSYNEQFF. CDR3 bases: TGCGCCAGCAGTTACGGTGGGGCGGAGCAGACCTCCTACAATGAGCAGTTCTTC.

The chain recombines TRBV28 with TRBJ2-7; D is possibly TRBD1 (6 bases). The CDR3 is 12 amino acids. Germline CDR1 MDHEN, CDR2 SYDVKM. The ends were cut back, 3 bases at V and 4 bases at J, with 7 bases in the middle. The CDR3 DNA is TGTGCCAGCAGTTTCGGACAGTACGAGCAGTACTTC. It encodes CASSFGQYEQYF.

The chain employs TRBV20-1 and TRBJ1-1, with unresolved D. Between the trimmed V and J ends, which lost 3 bases and 4 bases, there was a span of 9 bases. Germline V gene sequence: CDR1 DFQATT, CDR2 SNEGSKA (reference sequence). The CDR3 consists of 12 residues. The DNA for the CDR3 is TGCAGTGCTAGTGACGGGAGCACTGAAGCTTTCTTT. This gives the protein CSASDGSTEAFF.

The chain couples TRBV7-9 to TRBJ2-1; D not resolved. There are 10 residues in the CDR3. CDR1 SEHNR and CDR2 FQNEAQ come from the germline V gene (reference sequence). Trimming took off 2 bases at V and 10 bases at J, with 3 bases between the two ends. The CDR3 region has the DNA TGTGCCAGCAGCTTACTCGAGCAGTTCTTC. This translates into CASSLLEQFF.

The genes are TRBV2 and TRBJ2-2; 9 bases match TRBD1. The CDR3 is 16 residues long. V was pared by 4 bases and J by 6 bases, with 9 bases of the junction left unmatched. CDR1 is SNHLY and CDR2 is FYNNEI in the germline V gene. The CDR3 DNA reads TGTGCCAGCAGTGCCACCGGGACAGGGATTGCCGGGGAGCTGTTTTTT. Its translation is CASSATGTGIAGELFF.

Concerning this clone: A read error may account for a junction end that differs from germline. The chain carries TRBV7-7 and TRBJ2-4; D is perhaps TRBD2 (5 bases). The CDR3 sequence is 18 residues long. CDR1 is SSHAT and CDR2 is FNYEAQ in the germline V gene (reference sequence). The CDR3: CASSLAHGRNVAKNIQYF. The CDR3 DNA follows: TGTGCTAGCAGCTTAGCGCACGGCAGGAATGTAGCCAAAAACATTCAGTACTTC.

The rearrangement uses TRBV12-3 or TRBV12-4 and TRBJ1-6; D remains ambiguous. This CDR3 is built from 12 residues. The V and J ends lost 3 bases and 10 bases respectively, with 7 bases between them. For the CDR3, the DNA is TGTGCCAGCAGTTTTTCAGTATCACCCCTCCACTTT. Protein sequence: CASSFSVSPLHF.